This T cell receptor beta chain was sequenced in a study of T cells after yellow fever vaccination. By 5'RACE template switching, TCR cDNA was produced, with a universal primer site and UMIs added in the process. MiXCR, applied by TCRdb to the 5' RACE reads, yields one record per CDR3 protein. The sample includes 230,000 or so distinct CDR3 sequences, more than 3.5% of them seen just once. V gave up 4 bases and J gave up 0 bases, with 12 bases separating them. There are 15 residues in the CDR3. CDR1 is MNHNS and CDR2 is SASEGT in the germline V gene. Study-wide findings and caveats: Clonotypes found in both CD4 and CD8 compartments made up a small share. Most primary-vaccination clones recurred post-booster (approximately 96% CD4, around 88% CD8).

This clonotype was found many times. Its antigen is currently unknown. The chain employs TRBV6-1 and TRBJ1-1, with a possible D match to TRBD1 (6 bases). This receptor was obtained from a man between 18 and 35 years old who received the YFV17D yellow fever vaccine. The source material was PBMCs, sampled 15 days after the yellow fever booster vaccination. CDR3 sequence (DNA): TGTGCCAGCAGTGTGGGAGGGACACTGAACACTGAAGCTTTCTTT. Translated, it gives CASSVGGTLNTEAFF.